One and the same sample provided the 22 T cell receptor beta chains below, sequenced in a study of T-cell reconstitution after alpha-beta-depleted transplantation in children (dated by TCRdb to 2016 to 2018). Preparation of the library involved PCR. The listed sequencing device is Illumina HiSeq 2500. To normalize quantification of the TCRbeta repertoire, the TCR libraries were built with molecular barcoding that relied on unique molecular identifiers. TCRdb ran its own pipeline on the public reads, namely fastp trimming at Q25 and MiXCR clone calling, and kept in-frame beta chains. Each CDR3 protein appears once, grouped with its most common genes and DNA. Counted in this sample were roughly 610,000 distinct CDR3 sequences; roughly a tenth of them appeared once. Together, the top ten hold about 4.2% of the sample. The material sequenced was PBMCs from the stem cell graft donor, taken from the stem cell graft. All receptors come from a human donor who donated a stem cell graft to a child with acute myeloid leukemia.

The chain is built from TRBV4-3 and TRBJ2-2; weak D call: TRBD2 (5 bases). The germline CDR1 and CDR2 sequences are LGHNA and YSLEER. V dropped 0 bases and J dropped 1 base, with 9 bases sitting between them. The CDR3 runs to 16 residues. The CDR3 loop reads CASSQEPSGNTGELFF. In nucleotides, the CDR3 is TGCGCCAGCAGCCAAGAACCGAGCGGGAACACCGGGGAGCTGTTTTTT.

This clonotype turned up a few times. The chain has TRBV5-6 and TRBJ2-7; D is unclear. The CDR3 loop spans 16 amino acids. Between the trimmed V and J ends, which lost 2 bases and 9 bases, there was a span of 24 bases. Germline CDR1 reads SGHDT; CDR2 reads YYEEEE. CDR3 in DNA: TGTGCCAGCAGCTTCTGGGGATCCGGAGCACAAGAAGGGCAGTACTTC. Protein product: CASSFWGSGAQEGQYF. Full variable domain (remainder filled in from reference TRBV5-6 and TRBJ2-7): DAGVTQSPTHLIKTRGQQVTLRCSPKSGHDTVSWYQQALGQGPQFIFQYYEEEERQRGNFPDRFSGHQFPNYSSELNVNALLLGDSALYLCASSFWGSGAQEGQYFGPGTRLTVT.

Ten or more counts support this clonotype. The V and J genes are TRBV10-3 and TRBJ2-1, with TRBD2 identical over 15 bases. This CDR3 region has 15 residues. V trimming: 5 bases; J trimming: 10 bases; junction bases outside the gene matches: 6. CDR1 is ENHRY, CDR2 SYGVKD, per germline. CDR3 in DNA: TGTGCCATCAGTTGGACTAGCGGGAGGGCCAAAGAGCAGTTCTTC. It yields the protein CAISWTSGRAKEQFF.

The V gene is TRBV10-3, the J gene TRBJ1-6; 7 nucleotides line up with TRBD1. In germline, CDR1 is ENHRY, CDR2 SYGVKD. V dropped 10 bases and J dropped 5; count of bases not matched to a gene: 5. The CDR3 sequence is 13 residues long. In DNA, the CDR3 is TGTGCCACCAGGGGGGAGGATAATTCACCCCTCCACTTT. Translating gives CATRGEDNSPLHF.

V gene TRBV7-8 combines with J gene TRBJ1-3; D ambiguous. CDR1 is SGHVS and CDR2 is FQNEAQ in the germline V gene. Trimming left V 5 bases short and J 0 bases short, with 11 bases between. The CDR3 has 15 amino acids. The CDR3, as DNA: TGTGCCAGCAGCCCCTTTTCGGCCTCTGGAAACACCATATATTTT. Its protein product is CASSPFSASGNTIYF.

This clonotype was recorded at least ten times. The rearrangement links TRBV29-1 to TRBJ1-2; no firm D call. Germline V lookup: CDR1 SQVTM, CDR2 ANQGSEA. With 5 bases removed from V and 8 bases from J, the gap between germline ends came to 9 bases. This CDR3 has 10 amino acids. The CDR3 spells CSVLMIGYTF. CDR3 DNA: TGCAGCGTTCTTATGATCGGCTACACCTTC.

A few counts support this clonotype. The V and J genes are TRBV7-2 and TRBJ2-7; 12 bases match TRBD2. V dropped 5 bases and J dropped 5; count of bases not matched to a gene: 7. Looked up from germline, CDR1 is SGHTA and CDR2 is FQGNSA. CDR3 length: 15 residues. In nucleotides, the CDR3 is TGTGCCAGCAGCCCCAGACTAGCGGGAGAGGACGAGCAGTACTTC. This encodes CASSPRLAGEDEQYF.

This clonotype showed up many times. The chain combines TRBV9 with TRBJ2-1; weak D call: TRBD2 (6 bases). The CDR3 consists of 14 residues. CDR1 and CDR2 from the germline V gene are SGDLS and YYNGEE. Between the trimmed V and J ends, which lost 7 bases and 10 bases, there was a span of 21 bases. CDR3 nucleotide sequence: TGTGCCAGCGGGTTAGCGGAAAAATTAGAGGAGCAGTTCTTC. It is translated as CASGLAEKLEEQFF.

This chain connects TRBV27 to TRBJ2-7, with 9 nucleotides matching TRBD1. This CDR3 region has 15 residues. V dropped 3 bases and J dropped 4; count of bases not matched to a gene: 7. In germline, CDR1 is MNHEY, CDR2 SMNVEV (reference sequence). CDR3 DNA: TGTGCCAGCAGTTTGACCGGGACAGGGCTTTACGAGCAGTACTTC. This encodes CASSLTGTGLYEQYF.

About this clonotype: This likely came from a read error, as a far larger clone is one base away. The chain recombines TRBV11-3 with TRBJ2-1; tentatively, D is TRBD1 (6 bases). The closer fit of TRBJ2-7 to the DNA end suggests the J call may be wrong. CDR3 size: 14 residues. Germline V gives CDR1 SGHNT, CDR2 YENEEA. The CDR3 DNA follows: TGTGCCAGCAGCTTAGGGGGGACACACAATGAGCAGTACTTC. Protein: CASSLGGTHNEQYF.

The chain links TRBV20-1 to TRBJ2-1; TRBD2 aligns across 10 bases. Unmatched junction bases numbered 17, after V lost 5 bases and J lost 4 bases. Germline CDR1 and CDR2: DFQATT and SNEGSKA (reference sequence). The CDR3 has 18 residues. Written as DNA, the CDR3 is TGCAGTGCTCTGGTTCAGGATCTAGCGGGAGAAACTTACAATGAGCAGTTCTTC. Encoded protein: CSALVQDLAGETYNEQFF.

This clonotype was seen a handful of times. J is TRBJ2-5 and V is TRBV3-1; weak D call: TRBD2 (5 bases). This CDR3 has 16 residues. Germline CDR1 reads LGHDT; CDR2 reads YNNKEL (reference sequence). Trimming took 4 bases from V and 7 from J, leaving 22 bases between them. CDR3 nucleotide sequence: TGTGCCAGCAGCCTCGCAACTAGTACCCGGATTAGGACCCAGTACTTC. This encodes CASSLATSTRIRTQYF.

This chain uses TRBV20-1 with TRBJ2-5; maybe TRBD2 (6 bases). The CDR3 covers 12 residues. V was clipped by 5 bases and J by 1 base, with 8 bases between them. Germline V CDR1 and CDR2: DFQATT, SNEGSKA (reference sequence). CDR3 DNA: TGCAGTGCTTGGGGACTCCAAGAGACCCAGTACTTC. Its translation is CSAWGLQETQYF.

This clonotype was counted only a few times. The rearrangement joins TRBV27 to TRBJ2-3; possible D gene TRBD2, 6 bases. CDR3 length: 15 residues. V was shortened by 6 bases and J by 7 bases, with 20 bases between the two germline ends. In germline, CDR1 is MNHEY, CDR2 SMNVEV (reference sequence). The CDR3 DNA follows: TGTGCCAGCAGCCCCGTCTTTCCGGGGGAACATACGCAGTATTTT. This translates into CASSPVFPGEHTQYF.

This clonotype was seen a handful of times. The gene calls are TRBV7-3 and TRBJ2-3; no definite D call. CDR1 is SGHTA, CDR2 FQGTGA, per germline. Trimming cost V 1 base and J 6 bases, with 14 bases left between them. The CDR3 is made up of 15 amino acids. CDR3 bases: TGTGCCAGCAGCTTAAAAGGTCCCGTGATGGATACGCAGTATTTT. This gives the protein CASSLKGPVMDTQYF.

This chain joins TRBV20-1 and TRBJ2-7, with 7 nucleotides matching TRBD1. Germline V lookup: CDR1 DFQATT, CDR2 SNEGSKA (reference sequence). The CDR3 covers 16 residues. V trimming: 6 bases; J trimming: 3 bases; junction bases outside the gene matches: 17. The CDR3 spells CSASDRVRFPNYEQYF. For the CDR3, the DNA is TGCAGTGCCAGTGACAGGGTGAGGTTCCCCAACTACGAGCAGTACTTC.

This clonotype came up once. This CDR3 is missing its conserved last phenylalanine or tryptophan, likely due to a read error. The chain links TRBV25-1 to TRBJ2-7; D is unresolved. Trimming took off 3 bases at V and 6 bases at J, with 6 bases between the two ends. The CDR3 extends over 11 amino acids. The germline CDR1 and CDR2 sequences are MGHDK and SYGVNS. DNA of the CDR3: TGTGCCAGCAGTGATGGGTTCGAGCAGTACTAC. Translated, it gives CASSDGFEQYY.

This clonotype was picked up many times. The V gene is TRBV4-3, the J gene TRBJ2-1, with 7 bases fitting TRBD2. The ends lost 5 bases at V and 3 bases at J; junction bases unmatched: 4. This CDR3 comprises 14 residues. Germline CDR1 is LGHNA and CDR2 is YSLEER. The DNA of the CDR3 is TGCGCCAGCAGCTTGTCTAGCGGCTACAATGAGCAGTTCTTC. Translation: CASSLSSGYNEQFF.

The sample holds many counts of this clonotype. The chain uses TRBV5-1 and TRBJ2-7, with TRBD1 identical over 8 bases. This CDR3 spans 18 amino acids. V shed 2 bases and J 0 bases; nucleotides not matched to a gene: 13. Per germline, CDR1 SGHRS and CDR2 YFSETQ. The CDR3 loop is CASSFQDRGIGGSYEQYF. The CDR3 region has the DNA TGCGCCAGCAGCTTTCAAGACAGGGGTATTGGGGGCTCCTACGAGCAGTACTTC. Using reference TRBV5-1 and TRBJ2-7 for the parts outside the CDR3, the full variable domain is KAGVTQTPRYLIKTRGQQVTLSCSPISGHRSVSWYQQTPGQGLQFLFEYFSETQRNKGNFPGRFSGRQFSNSRSEMNVSTLELGDSALYLCASSFQDRGIGGSYEQYFGPGTRLTVT.

The genes are TRBV6-9 and TRBJ1-1, with 10 positions matching TRBD1. Trimming removed 6 bases from V and 1 base from J; junction bases left unmatched: 5. Germline V gives CDR1 MNHGY, CDR2 SVAAGI. CDR3 length: 15 amino acids. The CDR3 DNA reads TGTGCCAGCAGGGACGACAGGGGGCGGAACACTGAAGCTTTCTTT. Protein sequence: CASRDDRGRNTEAFF.

This clonotype was counted at least ten times. The rearrangement links TRBV6-2 or TRBV6-3 to TRBJ2-7; the D gene is possibly TRBD2 (6 bases). The CDR3 runs 17 residues. Per the germline V gene, CDR1 is MNHEY and CDR2 is SVGEGT. Trimming cost V 0 bases and J 2 bases, with 17 bases left between them. CDR3 DNA: TGTGCCAGCAGTTACTCGAGGAGCGGGTCTTACCCCTACGAGCAGTACTTC. It is translated as CASSYSRSGSYPYEQYF.

Ten or more counts support this clonotype. This chain uses TRBV12-3 or TRBV12-4 with TRBJ2-7; 7 bases match TRBD1. The CDR3 runs to 15 residues. The V and J ends lost 6 bases and 4 bases, in that order; junction bases with no gene match: 12. CDR3 loop: CASRDDRVPSYEQYF. In DNA form, the CDR3 reads TGTGCCAGCAGAGACGACAGGGTTCCTTCTTACGAGCAGTACTTC.